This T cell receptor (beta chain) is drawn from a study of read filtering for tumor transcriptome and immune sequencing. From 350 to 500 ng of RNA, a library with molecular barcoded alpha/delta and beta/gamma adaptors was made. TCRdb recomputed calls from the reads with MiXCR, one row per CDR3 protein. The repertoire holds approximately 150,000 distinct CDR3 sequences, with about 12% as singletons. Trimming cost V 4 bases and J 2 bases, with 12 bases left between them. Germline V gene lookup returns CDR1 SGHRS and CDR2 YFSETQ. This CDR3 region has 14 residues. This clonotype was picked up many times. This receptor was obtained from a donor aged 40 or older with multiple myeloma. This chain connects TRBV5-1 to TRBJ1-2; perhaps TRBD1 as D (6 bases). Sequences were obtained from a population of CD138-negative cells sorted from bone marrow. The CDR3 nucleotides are TGCGCCAGCAGCACCGGACAGCTAAACTATGGCTACACCTTC. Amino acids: CASSTGQLNYGYTF.